This TCR beta chain was captured in a study of blood T cell repertoires in COVID-19. Across the study: Some COVID-19 samples were acute and others convalescent; all came from the United States, Italy and Spain. The cDNA or gDNA used as material had been derived from T cells, B-cell-depleted T cells, or PBMCs.

V was pared by 4 bases and J by 2 bases, with 8 bases of the junction left unmatched. The CDR3 sequence is 16 residues long. Germline V gives CDR1 SGHNT, CDR2 YYREEE (reference sequence). Authors' data handling: Reference gene primer amplification yielded estimated nucleated cell counts. Using immunoSEQ multiplex PCR, the repertoire was profiled, and TCRdb retains in-frame clones only, with some absent. From that table come the V and J calls and clone size; the DNA was used to work out D and trimming. The profile shows nearly 200,000 clones, just under 85% of them singletons. The specimen sequenced was peripheral blood. V is TRBV5-4 and J is TRBJ2-3, with TRBD2 identical over 9 bases. The TCR originated in a woman aged 65 to 85 with active or convalescent COVID-19. This CDR3 is CASSRPGTSLTDTQYF. The CDR3 DNA reads TGTGCCAGCAGCCGACCCGGGACTAGCCTCACAGATACGCAGTATTTT.